The rows below give T cell receptor beta chains drawn from one sample of a study of response to subunit inactivated influenza vaccine. TCRdb called the RT-PCR reads again in MiXCR, with one record for every CDR3 protein. Found here are 400,000 to 650,000 distinct CDR3 sequences, approximately 6.9% of them singletons; the top ten hold around 13%. This sample comprised PBMCs from blood, obtained approximately 25 months after vaccination. These receptors all stem from a man aged 50-75 years who received an inactivated influenza vaccine. Each CDR3 is given with its conserved first and last residue.

j_call	v_call	cdr3_aa
TRBJ1-5	TRBV14	CASSQAGFRDRVNQPQHF
TRBJ2-5	TRBV29-1	CSMREVGETQYF
TRBJ2-5	TRBV7-9	CASSPGTSGISETQYF
TRBJ2-7	TRBV20-1	CSASARVRTYEQYF
TRBJ1-1	TRBV27	CASSPRQGGTEAFF
TRBJ2-7	TRBV9	CASSVAGTGGIYEQYF
TRBJ2-3	TRBV7-2	CASSLTRLEDTQYF
TRBJ1-1	TRBV5-1	CASKQGSLTEAFF
TRBJ2-7	TRBV20-1	CSAGGDGMSNEQYF
TRBJ1-2	TRBV12-3/TRBV12-4	CASSPDRGRGGYTF
TRBJ2-3	TRBV12-3/TRBV12-4	CASSLVTDRFQGTDTQYF
TRBJ2-5	TRBV25-1	CASSDRAYQETQYF
TRBJ1-2	TRBV25-1	CASSAAGNYGYTF